The TCR beta chain under discussion was sequenced for a study of identical twins. Each donor (without exception) was a healthy Caucasian. The V gene end was trimmed by 6 bases and the J gene end by 7 bases; junction bases not matched to a gene: 6. The CDR3 totals 14 residues. Comment on this clonotype: Its matching antigen is unknown.

Broader study findings: A lower insertion count was a feature of abundant cord blood beta clonotypes, with no such feature in memory repertoires. Low generation probability was overrepresented in out-of-frame alpha sequences shared by twins.

TCRdb reanalysed the 5' RACE reads using MiXCR and keeps one entry per CDR3 protein. The table shows around 490,000 distinct CDR3 sequences, with about a fifth occurring only once. The same data also went into a second study, on yellow fever vaccine responses in identical twins.

The source is a woman aged 18-29 years in good health. J is TRBJ2-1 and V is TRBV12-3 or TRBV12-4, with 10 bases matching TRBD2. Sequenced: CD4+ T cells sorted from blood. The CDR3 DNA is TGTGCCAGCAGCCCCCTTAGCGGGAGGAATGAGCAGTTCTTC. Its protein product is CASSPLSGRNEQFF.